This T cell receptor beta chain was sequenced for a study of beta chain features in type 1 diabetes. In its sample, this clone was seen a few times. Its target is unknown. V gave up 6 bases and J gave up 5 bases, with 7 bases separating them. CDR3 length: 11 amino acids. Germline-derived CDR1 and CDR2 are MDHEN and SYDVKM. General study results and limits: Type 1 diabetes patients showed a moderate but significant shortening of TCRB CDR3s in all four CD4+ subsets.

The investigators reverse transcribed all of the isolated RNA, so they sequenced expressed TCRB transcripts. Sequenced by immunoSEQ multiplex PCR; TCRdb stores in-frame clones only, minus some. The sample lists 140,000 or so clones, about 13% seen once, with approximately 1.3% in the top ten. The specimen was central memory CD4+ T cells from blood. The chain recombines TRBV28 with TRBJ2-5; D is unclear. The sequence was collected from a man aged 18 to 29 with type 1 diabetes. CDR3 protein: CASRKLETQYF. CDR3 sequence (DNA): TGTGCCAGCAGGAAATTGGAGACCCAGTACTTC.